This T cell receptor (beta chain) was captured by sequencing in a study of siplizumab effects on memory and regulatory T cells. Looked up from germline, CDR1 is SGDLS and CDR2 is YYNGEE. V lost 0 bases and J lost 0, with 11 bases in between. The CDR3 is 16 amino acids. Data came from immunoSEQ multiplex PCR; TCRdb stores just in-frame clones and leaves some out. The table lists roughly 60,000 clones, roughly 96% of them singletons. Input material: naive CD8+ T cells sorted from blood. This rearrangement joins TRBV9 to TRBJ2-3, with D perhaps TRBD2 (7 bases). The sequence was collected from a human donor in good health. The chain's CDR3 is CASSVGGGPSTDTQYF. The CDR3, as DNA: TGTGCCAGCAGCGTAGGGGGGGGCCCTAGCACAGATACGCAGTATTTT. Full variable domain (missing parts from reference TRBV9 and TRBJ2-3): DSGVTQTPKHLITATGQRVTLRCSPRSGDLSVYWYQQSLDQGLQFLIQYYNGEERAKGNILERFSAQQFPDLHSELNLSSLELGDSALYFCASSVGGGPSTDTQYFGPGTRLTVL.